Listed below are T cell receptor beta chains from one sample, sequenced in a study of T cell changes during pregnancy in multiple sclerosis. Method: immunoSEQ multiplex PCR; TCRdb's copy keeps in-frame clones and lacks some. The sample lists about 46,000 clones; roughly nine tenths were seen once. Sequences were derived from CD4+ T cells from peripheral blood mononuclear cells, sampled in the second trimester of pregnancy. The receptors come from a female donor in good health, enrolled as a control in a pregnancy study. The CDR3 runs from the conserved cysteine through the conserved F or W. A D gene is named only where the DNA matches it firmly. Clone size appears in some rows only: once, few, many, or a class for an expanded clone.

>.|TRBJ2-6|.|17|TRBV5-1
CASRPGQFFSGANVLTF
TGCGCCAGCCGGCCTGGACAGTTTTTCTCTGGGGCCAACGTCCTGACTTTC
>.|TRBJ2-1|.|13|TRBV7-2
CASSLGTFGEQFF
TGTGCCAGCAGCTTAGGGACATTTGGTGAGCAGTTCTTC
>few|TRBJ1-5|.|13|TRBV30
CAWSVARNQPQHF
TGTGCCTGGAGTGTCGCGAGAAATCAGCCCCAGCATTTT
>.|TRBJ2-3|TRBD2|16|TRBV5-1
CASSLASGGATDTQYF
TGCGCCAGCAGCTTGGCCTCGGGGGGAGCAACAGATACGCAGTATTTT
>.|TRBJ1-4|.|13|TRBV2
CASSGGGREKLFF
TGTGCCAGCAGCGGGGGGGGGCGGGAAAAACTGTTTTTT
>.|TRBJ1-2|TRBD1|13|TRBV30
CACRPTGPDSYTF
TGTGCCTGCCGTCCGACAGGGCCAGACTCCTACACCTTC
>few|TRBJ1-2|.|13|TRBV2
CASSEQTGYGYTF
TGTGCCAGCAGTGAACAGACGGGCTATGGCTACACCTTC
>.|TRBJ1-1|TRBD1|15|TRBV19
CASNSPGQGYTEAFF
TGTGCCAGTAATAGTCCGGGACAGGGGTACACTGAAGCTTTCTTT
>few|TRBJ1-1|.|16|TRBV10-3
CAISESRGGLNTEAFF
TGTGCCATCAGTGAATCCCGCGGGGGTTTGAACACTGAAGCTTTCTTT
>.|TRBJ2-5|.|12|TRBV11-2
CASSLTGRGSYF
TGTGCCAGCAGTCTCACAGGGAGGGGATCGTACTTC
>.|TRBJ2-3|TRBD1|16|TRBV14
CASSPLTGVSTDTQYF
TGTGCCAGCAGCCCTTTAACAGGGGTCAGCACAGATACGCAGTATTTT
>.|TRBJ1-2|TRBD1|15|TRBV12-5
CASGSAQGANYGYTF
TGTGCTAGTGGTTCGGCGCAGGGGGCTAACTATGGCTACACCTTC
>.|TRBJ1-3|.|17|TRBV9
CASSAQGRGISGNTIYF
TGTGCCAGCAGCGCCCAGGGTAGGGGGATTTCTGGAAACACCATATATTTT
>.|TRBJ2-6|TRBD2|20|TRBV4-1
CASSPWVGGAQNSGANVLTF
TGCGCCAGCAGCCCATGGGTGGGAGGGGCCCAAAACTCTGGGGCCAACGTCCTGACTTTC
>.|TRBJ1-3|TRBD1|15|TRBV7-6
CASSPRGAGGHTIYF
TGTGCCAGCAGCCCAAGGGGGGCAGGGGGTCACACCATATATTTT
>.|TRBJ2-6|.|12|TRBV29-1
CSVSSGANVLTF
TGCAGCGTTTCGTCTGGGGCCAACGTCCTGACTTTC
>.|TRBJ2-6|.|15|TRBV6-5
CASSFLVSGANVLTF
TGTGCCAGCAGCTTCCTCGTCTCTGGGGCCAACGTCCTGACTTTC
>.|TRBJ2-1|TRBD2|15|TRBV11-3
CASSLVSGGYNEQFF
TGTGCCAGCAGCTTAGTCAGCGGGGGTTACAATGAGCAGTTCTTC
>.|TRBJ1-1|.|14|TRBV14
CASSPLGGNTEAFF
TGTGCCAGCAGCCCCCTTGGAGGGAACACTGAAGCTTTCTTT
>.|TRBJ2-6|TRBD1|18|TRBV30
CAWSAWTGGLSGANVLTF
TGTGCCTGGAGTGCATGGACAGGGGGTCTATCTGGGGCCAACGTCCTGACTTTC
>.|TRBJ2-1|TRBD2|14|TRBV7-2
CASSIGGVHNEQFF
TGTGCCAGCAGCATCGGGGGGGTACACAATGAGCAGTTCTTC
>once|TRBJ2-7|.|15|TRBV12-2
CASRLQDWRTYEQYF
TGTGCAAGTCGCTTACAGGACTGGCGAACCTACGAGCAGTACTTC
>.|TRBJ1-1|TRBD1|18|TRBV13
CASSLSRLGGQMNTEAFF
TGTGCCAGCAGCTTAAGCCGCTTAGGGGGACAGATGAACACTGAAGCTTTCTTT
>.|TRBJ2-1|TRBD2|15|TRBV2
CASRVLAGVYYEQFF
TGTGCCAGCAGGGTACTAGCGGGGGTGTACTATGAGCAGTTCTTC
>.|TRBJ1-1|.|15|TRBV9
CASSVGGDGNTEAFF
TGTGCCAGCAGCGTAGGGGGGGACGGTAACACTGAAGCTTTCTTT
>.|TRBJ1-5|.|20|TRBV4-1
CASSQVQFQVRGGGNQPQHF
TGCGCCAGCAGCCAAGTTCAATTTCAGGTTCGGGGAGGGGGGAATCAGCCCCAGCATTTT
>.|TRBJ1-3|TRBD1|15|TRBV5-4
CASSTGQHSGNTIYF
TGTGCCAGCAGCACGGGACAGCACTCTGGAAACACCATATATTTT
>.|TRBJ2-3|TRBD1|15|TRBV7-3
CASSPRQGPTDTQYF
TGTGCCAGCAGCCCTCGACAGGGGCCCACAGATACGCAGTATTTT
>.|TRBJ2-4|.|16|TRBV21-1
CASSNLQGLAKNIQYF
TGTGCCAGCAGCAACCTACAGGGGCTAGCCAAAAACATTCAGTACTTC
>.|TRBJ1-4|.|15|TRBV6-1
CASSRDPGGGEKLFF
TGTGCCAGCAGTCGGGATCCGGGTGGCGGTGAAAAACTGTTTTTT
>once|TRBJ1-3|.|15|TRBV4-3
CASSQDKGAGNTIYF
TGCGCCAGCAGCCAAGATAAAGGGGCTGGAAACACCATATATTTT
>.|TRBJ2-1|.|14|TRBV11-3
CASSPSHSDNEQFF
TGTGCCAGCAGCCCGAGTCACTCCGACAATGAGCAGTTCTTC
>.|TRBJ1-1|TRBD1|15|TRBV5-1
CASSWRTGTNTEAFF
TGCGCCAGCAGCTGGCGGACAGGGACTAATACTGAAGCTTTCTTT
>.|TRBJ1-1|.|14|TRBV2
CASSAGMVNIEAFF
TGTGCCAGCAGTGCCGGGATGGTAAATATTGAAGCTTTCTTT
>once|TRBJ2-7|.|12|TRBV6-6
CASQRHSYEQYF
TGTGCCAGTCAGAGACATTCCTACGAGCAGTACTTC
>.|TRBJ1-5|.|13|TRBV2
CASMRQPNQPQHF
TGTGCCAGCATGAGGCAGCCAAATCAGCCCCAGCATTTT
>once|TRBJ2-5|.|16|TRBV9
CASSVGGAGAQETQYF
TGTGCCAGCAGCGTAGGTGGGGCGGGGGCACAAGAGACCCAGTACTTC
>.|TRBJ1-6|.|14|TRBV5-1
CASSLGAGESPLHF
TGCGCCAGCAGCTTGGGCGCAGGGGAATCACCCCTCCACTTT
>.|TRBJ1-1|TRBD1|13|TRBV9
CASSEGASTEAFF
TGTGCCAGCAGCGAGGGGGCATCCACTGAAGCTTTCTTT
>.|TRBJ1-1|.|13|TRBV11-3
CASSSKQGREAFF
TGTGCCAGCAGCTCAAAACAGGGTAGGGAAGCTTTCTTT